This T cell receptor (beta chain) appears in the sequencing data of a study of blood T cell repertoires in COVID-19. The overall study: Sites in the United States, Italy and Spain provided acute and convalescent COVID-19 samples. T cells, B-cell-depleted T cells, or PBMCs supplied cDNA or gDNA.

Original data processing: The assay estimated nucleated cells by amplifying reference gene primers. Measured with immunoSEQ multiplex PCR; TCRdb has only the in-frame clones, and not every one. V, J and clone size are those of that table, while D and trimming were read from the DNA. The sample lists more than 120,000 clones; more than 75% were seen once. The TCR originated in a human donor with acute or convalescent COVID-19. The donor label of this sample is uncertain. The specimen sequenced was peripheral blood.

CDR3 nucleotide sequence: TGCGCCAGCAGCCAAGGGGGGGGTGGTTCAGGCCGAAATCAGCCCCAGCATTTT. Residues: CASSQGGGGSGRNQPQHF. This chain joins TRBV4-1 and TRBJ1-5, with D possibly being TRBD1 (5 bases). Germline V gene sequence: CDR1 MGHRA, CDR2 YSYEKL. Trimming took 1 base from V and 4 from J, leaving 20 bases between them. The CDR3 length is 18 residues.